This note documents a single T cell receptor (beta chain) sequence. What antigen it recognizes has not been identified. Per-nucleotide qualities are absent, and no much larger clonotype sits a single base away. The CDR3 regions of human TCRbeta chains were analyzed by immunosequencing. Turning to the authors' computational methods: Repertoire TCRs were matched against a reference library of SARS-CoV-2-specific TCRs generated with the MIRA antigen-specificity platform. Breadth was defined as the fraction of unique TCRs that were SARS-CoV-2-associated, and depth was defined as the fraction of total T cells that were SARS-CoV-2-associated. Each spike-specific TCR was assigned to its reactive spike region and to a CD4 or CD8 class using the MIRA data. Log10-transformed breadth and depth values were compared by one-way ANOVA with Sidak's multiple comparisons tests. Imported from immuneACCESS, the table was reduced by TCRdb to in-frame sequences with V and J called. These copies leave out some clones; in studies compared against another copy, an unresolved V gene accounts for under half, and the cause of the remainder is not known. V and J calls and clone size are given by that table; D and trimming were obtained from the DNA. Here the sample has roughly 200,000 clones; 93% occur a single time. In total, the top ten clones hold 1% of the sample.

This specimen belongs to a study of T cell responses to AZD1222 COVID-19 vaccine (dated by TCRdb to about 2021). About the investigation overall: TCR sequencing was performed for more than 230 trial participants, of whom 200 to 220 were given two doses of AZD1222 and about 25 were given two doses of MenACWY control vaccine. Enrollment into the trials was organized by age into subgroups of 18-55, 56-69 and 70-plus years, and those subgroups contained approximately 150, 30 and 60 TCR-sequenced participants, respectively. Study-wide findings and limitations: Conclusions about previously exposed vaccinees are limited because only a handful of AZD1222 recipients were SARS-CoV-2 seropositive at baseline. The vaccine-associated CD4 TCRs covered the entire spike protein, and the dominant responses fell in regions 160-218 and 743-854. The 56-69-year group was small, and its depth increase did not reach significance, likely because of low power. No day 14 peak-response samples were available, so repertoires were characterized only after the peak T cell response. Reportedly, almost half of the unique spike-specific TCRs recognized epitopes lying outside the regions that are mutated in the B.1.351 and B.1.1.7 variants. Participants were mostly white British, with more females than males. The authors suggested clonal diversity may have been underestimated. Spike-specific TCR breadth and depth rose significantly after two AZD1222 doses compared with day 0 and with MenACWY recipients.

The time point label, as the study defines it: baseline before first vaccination. This specimen's treatment or condition label, interpreted: meningococcal conjugate vaccine given as trial control. The vaccinee samples were drawn from two UK trials, COV001 and COV002, one of which was a single-blind randomized controlled phase 2/3 trial testing AZD1222 (ChAdOx1 nCoV-19) in healthy adults. For TCRbeta chain sequencing, PBMC samples were collected from trial participants at day 0 and at day 28 after the second dose. CDR3 length: 15 amino acids, cysteine to phenylalanine. Just CDR3 DNA is preserved here, 45 bases in frame from base 1. The germline V and J ends show losses of 2 bases and 5 bases respectively, and no gene match explains 7 bases of the junction. CDR1 and CDR2 are drawn from the germline V gene: MNHEY, SVGAGI.

The V and J genes are TRBV6-5 and TRBJ2-7; TRBD1 lines up with 9 middle nucleotides. The source of this sequence is an adult in good health. The sequenced sample was peripheral blood, obtained on day 0 of MenACWY control vaccination. Here the CDR3 is given as CASSYRGQGWNEQYF. The nucleotide sequence is given as TGTGCCAGCAGTTACAGGGGACAGGGTTGGAACGAGCAGTACTTC.